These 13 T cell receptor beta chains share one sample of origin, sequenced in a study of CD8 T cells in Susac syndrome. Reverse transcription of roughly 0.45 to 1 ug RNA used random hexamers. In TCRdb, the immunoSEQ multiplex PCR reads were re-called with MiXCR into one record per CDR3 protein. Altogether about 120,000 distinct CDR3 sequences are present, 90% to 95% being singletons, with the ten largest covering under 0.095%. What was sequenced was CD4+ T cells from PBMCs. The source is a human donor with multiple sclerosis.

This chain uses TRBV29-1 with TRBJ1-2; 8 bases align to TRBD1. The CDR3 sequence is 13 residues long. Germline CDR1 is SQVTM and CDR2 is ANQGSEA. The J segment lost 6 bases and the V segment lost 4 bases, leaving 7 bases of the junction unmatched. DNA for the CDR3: TGCAGCGTTGTGTGGGACAGGAGGGATGGCTACACCTTC. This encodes CSVVWDRRDGYTF.

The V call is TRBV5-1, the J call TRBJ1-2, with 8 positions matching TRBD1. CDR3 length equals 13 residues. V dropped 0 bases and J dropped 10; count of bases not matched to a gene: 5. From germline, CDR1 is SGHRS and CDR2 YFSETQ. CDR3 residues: CASSLEGQVDYTF. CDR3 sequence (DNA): TGCGCCAGCAGCTTGGAGGGACAGGTCGACTACACCTTC.

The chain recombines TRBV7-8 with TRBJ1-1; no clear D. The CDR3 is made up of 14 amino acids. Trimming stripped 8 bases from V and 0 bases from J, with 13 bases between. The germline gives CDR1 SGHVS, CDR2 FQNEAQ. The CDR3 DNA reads TGTGCCAGCGGGCTGGGTGGCATGAACACTGAAGCTTTCTTT. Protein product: CASGLGGMNTEAFF.

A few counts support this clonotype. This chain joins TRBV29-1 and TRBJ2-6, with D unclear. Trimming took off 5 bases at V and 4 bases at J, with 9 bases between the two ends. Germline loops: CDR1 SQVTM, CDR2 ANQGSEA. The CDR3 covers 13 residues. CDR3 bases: TGCAGCGTTCACTCGGAAGGGGCCAACGTCCTGACTTTC. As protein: CSVHSEGANVLTF.

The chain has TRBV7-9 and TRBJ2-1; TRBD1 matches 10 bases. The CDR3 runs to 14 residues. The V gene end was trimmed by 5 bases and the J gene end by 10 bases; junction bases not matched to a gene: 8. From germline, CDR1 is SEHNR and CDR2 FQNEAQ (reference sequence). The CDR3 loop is CASSRQGAPEEQFF. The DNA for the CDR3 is TGTGCCAGCAGCCGACAGGGGGCTCCGGAGGAGCAGTTCTTC.

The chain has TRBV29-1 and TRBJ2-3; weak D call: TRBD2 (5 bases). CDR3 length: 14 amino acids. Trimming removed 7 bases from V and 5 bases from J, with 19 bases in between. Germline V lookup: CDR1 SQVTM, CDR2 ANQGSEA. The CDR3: CSANERAARDTQYF. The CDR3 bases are TGCAGCGCCAACGAGAGGGCGGCGAGAGATACGCAGTATTTT.

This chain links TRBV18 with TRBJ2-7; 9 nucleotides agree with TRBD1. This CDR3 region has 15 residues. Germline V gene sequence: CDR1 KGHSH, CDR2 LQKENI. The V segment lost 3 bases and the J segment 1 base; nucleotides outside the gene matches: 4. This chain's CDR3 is CASSPGTGSSYEQYF. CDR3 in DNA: TGTGCCAGCTCACCGGGGACAGGGTCATCCTACGAGCAGTACTTC.

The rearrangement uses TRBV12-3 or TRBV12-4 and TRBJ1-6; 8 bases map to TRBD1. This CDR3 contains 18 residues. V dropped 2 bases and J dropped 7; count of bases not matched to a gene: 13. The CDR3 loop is CASSLQAGGTGVNSPLHF. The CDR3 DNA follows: TGTGCCAGCAGTTTACAGGCAGGGGGCACCGGAGTAAATTCACCCCTCCACTTT.

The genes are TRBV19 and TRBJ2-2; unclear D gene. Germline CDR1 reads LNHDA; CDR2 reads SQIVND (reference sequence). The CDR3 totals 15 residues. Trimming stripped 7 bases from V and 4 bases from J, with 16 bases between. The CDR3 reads CASTMLGLSTGELFF. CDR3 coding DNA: TGTGCCAGTACCATGCTAGGGTTGTCCACCGGGGAGCTGTTTTTT.

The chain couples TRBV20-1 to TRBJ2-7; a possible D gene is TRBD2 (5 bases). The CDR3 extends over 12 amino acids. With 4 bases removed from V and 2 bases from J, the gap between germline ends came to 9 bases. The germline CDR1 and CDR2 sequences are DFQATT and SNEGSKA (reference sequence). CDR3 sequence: CSATEGTYEQYF. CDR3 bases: TGCAGTGCTACAGAGGGAACCTACGAGCAGTACTTC.

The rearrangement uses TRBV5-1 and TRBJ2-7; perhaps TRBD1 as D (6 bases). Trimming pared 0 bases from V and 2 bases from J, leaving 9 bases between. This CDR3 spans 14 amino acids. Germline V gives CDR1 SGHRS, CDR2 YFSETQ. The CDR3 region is CASSLGQVAYEQYF. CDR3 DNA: TGCGCCAGCAGCTTGGGACAGGTTGCCTACGAGCAGTACTTC.

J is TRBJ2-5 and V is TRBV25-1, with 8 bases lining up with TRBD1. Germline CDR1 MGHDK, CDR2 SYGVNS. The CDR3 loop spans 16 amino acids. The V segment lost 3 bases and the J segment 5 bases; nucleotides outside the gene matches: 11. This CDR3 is CASSEPRQGRWETQYF. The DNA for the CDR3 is TGTGCCAGCAGTGAGCCGAGACAGGGGAGGTGGGAGACCCAGTACTTC.

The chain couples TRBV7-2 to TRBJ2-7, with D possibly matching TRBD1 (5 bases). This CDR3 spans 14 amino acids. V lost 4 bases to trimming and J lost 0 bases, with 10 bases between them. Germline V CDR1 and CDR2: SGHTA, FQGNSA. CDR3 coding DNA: TGTGCCAGCAGCTCTTACAGGAGCTCCTACGAGCAGTACTTC. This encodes CASSSYRSSYEQYF.